The TCR beta chain under discussion was sequenced for a study of cytomegalovirus exposure and HLA in healthy donors. Notes on the study in general: An apparent linkage of common viral pathogens to several of the most significant clusters emerged in a later analysis. One later analysis reportedly identified an Asian-associated ancestry cluster that showed fewer N-insertions than the approximately 700-donor mean.

CDR3 length equals 19 residues. Germline CDR1 MGHRA, CDR2 YSYEKL. V gave up 0 bases and J gave up 6 bases; unmatched junction bases: 16. A remark on this clone: What it binds is not known.

Use of 60 Vbeta and 13 Jbeta primers characterized the PCR. Libraries were prepared by immunoSEQ multiplex PCR; TCRdb keeps only in-frame clonotypes and omits some of them. The table shows roughly 60,000 clones, with around 83% occurring only once. This rearrangement joins TRBV4-1 to TRBJ2-7; TRBD2 aligns across 11 bases. Sequencing input: PBMCs. The TCR sequence derives from a man aged 30-40 years in good health and CMV-seronegative. The CDR3 sequence is CASSQDLFGLAGGSAEQYF. DNA of the CDR3: TGCGCCAGCAGCCAAGATTTGTTCGGGCTAGCGGGAGGATCTGCCGAGCAGTACTTC.